Listed below are T cell receptor beta chains from one sample, sequenced in a study of cytomegalovirus exposure and HLA in healthy donors. This table comes from immunoSEQ multiplex PCR, and its TCRdb copy is limited to in-frame clones, with some not included. The sample includes under 200,000 clones, about 81% seen only once; the top ten take approximately 2%. Sequenced material: PBMCs. The receptor source for this set is a woman between 18 and 29 years old in good health and CMV-seropositive. Both conserved end residues are part of each CDR3. A D gene is named only where the DNA matches it firmly.

CDR3 length: 15; D gene: TRBD1; V gene: TRBV5-4; CDR3 protein: CASSLADRDQETQYF
CDR3 length: 15; D gene: TRBD1; V gene: TRBV15; CDR3 protein: CATSSPDRDSEKLFF
CDR3 length: 16; D gene: NA; V gene: TRBV5-4; CDR3 protein: CASSFDLTGTNYGYTF
CDR3 length: 15; D gene: NA; V gene: TRBV21-1; CDR3 protein: CASSKVGTGKDEQFF
CDR3 length: 13; D gene: TRBD2; V gene: TRBV9; CDR3 protein: CASTLAGGHEQFF
CDR3 length: 16; D gene: NA; V gene: TRBV15; CDR3 protein: CATSRDRRGDTDTQYF
CDR3 length: 15; D gene: TRBD2; V gene: TRBV7-3; CDR3 protein: CASSLSGLETDTQYF
CDR3 length: 16; D gene: NA; V gene: TRBV9; CDR3 protein: CASSGTTTVLNTEAFF
CDR3 length: 15; D gene: TRBD1; V gene: TRBV9; CDR3 protein: CASSPRQGSLAEAFF
CDR3 length: 16; D gene: NA; V gene: TRBV25-1; CDR3 protein: CASSAGTGSGANVLTF
CDR3 length: 15; D gene: TRBD1; V gene: TRBV5-6; CDR3 protein: CASSAMTGLAGELFF
CDR3 length: 14; D gene: TRBD1; V gene: TRBV10-1; CDR3 protein: CATTGASSGNTIYF
CDR3 length: 15; D gene: TRBD1; V gene: TRBV5-1; CDR3 protein: CASSLTGTGLPEAFF
CDR3 length: 15; D gene: NA; V gene: TRBV30; CDR3 protein: CAWRTSTGYTDTQYF
CDR3 length: 13; D gene: NA; V gene: TRBV29-1; CDR3 protein: CSVGVDSRYEQFF
CDR3 length: 16; D gene: TRBD1; V gene: TRBV7-9; CDR3 protein: CASSPGQGGDLYGYTF
CDR3 length: 18; D gene: TRBD1; V gene: TRBV23-1; CDR3 protein: CASSQVADPRQGSTEAFF
CDR3 length: 11; D gene: NA; V gene: TRBV20-1; CDR3 protein: CSAEVYYGYTF
CDR3 length: 17; D gene: NA; V gene: TRBV5-4; CDR3 protein: CASSRPYSGRASYEQYF
CDR3 length: 15; D gene: TRBD2; V gene: TRBV19; CDR3 protein: CASSMGLAGVNEQFF
CDR3 length: 14; D gene: NA; V gene: TRBV9; CDR3 protein: CASSVVTGNQPQHF
CDR3 length: 14; D gene: TRBD1; V gene: TRBV6-1; CDR3 protein: CASSFGTGGNEQFF
CDR3 length: 13; D gene: NA; V gene: TRBV7-3; CDR3 protein: CASSLTSADTQYF
CDR3 length: 14; D gene: NA; V gene: TRBV5-1; CDR3 protein: CASSPSDTWGELFF